These T cell receptor beta chains were read from a single sample in a study of patients and donors after allogeneic stem cell transplantation. A single record per CDR3 protein comes from TCRdb applying MiXCR to the RT-PCR reads. The top ten hold approximately 3.5% of the sample, which has approximately 160,000 distinct CDR3 sequences, approximately 28% seen once. What was sequenced was blood, either unsorted or a sorted T cell fraction (not recorded which). Receptors were obtained from a human donor who was either an allogeneic HSCT recipient or a stem cell or donor lymphocyte infusion donor (not recorded which). It is not recorded whose cells these are; they may come from a transplant donor. CDR3s include the opening cysteine and the closing phenylalanine or tryptophan. D genes are given only for firm matches. Only some rows state a clone size, as once, few, many or a class for expanded clones.

CDR3 protein	CDR3 DNA	J gene	V gene	D gene	clone size
CASSDLAREETQYF	TGTGCCAGCAGCGACCTGGCCCGAGAAGAGACCCAGTACTTC	TRBJ2-5	TRBV9	.	.
CASSVLAGPSLYEQYF	TGTGCCAGCAGCGTTTTAGCGGGCCCGAGCCTCTACGAGCAGTACTTC	TRBJ2-7	TRBV9	TRBD2	.
CASSPWGASGYTF	TGTGCCAGCTCCCCATGGGGGGCAAGTGGCTACACCTTC	TRBJ1-2	TRBV18	.	.
CATSDRTGHEQFF	TGTGCCACCAGTGACCGGACAGGGCATGAGCAGTTCTTC	TRBJ2-1	TRBV24-1	TRBD1	.
CASSQSGAGGYTDTQYF	TGCGCCAGCAGCCAAAGTGGGGCTGGCGGGTACACAGATACGCAGTATTTT	TRBJ2-3	TRBV4-3	.	.
CASSPPTSGTKPPYEQYF	TGTGCCAGCAGTCCCCCTACTAGCGGGACGAAACCCCCCTACGAGCAGTACTTC	TRBJ2-7	TRBV6-2/TRBV6-3	TRBD2	.
CASSPRGGNTEAFF	TGTGCCAGCAGCCCTCGAGGGGGGAACACTGAAGCTTTCTTT	TRBJ1-1	TRBV4-2	.	many
CASRRAGGGTDTQYF	TGTGCCAGCAGGAGAGCAGGGGGCGGTACAGATACGCAGTATTTT	TRBJ2-3	TRBV7-2	TRBD1	few
CASSWSGGSTDTQYF	TGCGCCAGCAGCTGGAGCGGGGGAAGCACAGATACGCAGTATTTT	TRBJ2-3	TRBV5-1	TRBD2	.
CASSEGVTAGANVLTF	TGCGCCAGCAGTGAGGGGGTAACGGCTGGGGCCAACGTCCTGACTTTC	TRBJ2-6	TRBV10-2	.	.
CASSPSFPGELFF	TGTGCCAGCAGCCCTAGTTTTCCCGGGGAGCTGTTTTTT	TRBJ2-2	TRBV9	.	many
CSVQSWGALAKNIQYF	TGCAGCGTTCAGTCGTGGGGGGCCCTAGCCAAAAACATTCAGTACTTC	TRBJ2-4	TRBV29-1	.	few
CASSLGTGVSYGYTF	TGTGCCAGCAGCTTGGGGACAGGGGTGTCCTATGGCTACACCTTC	TRBJ1-2	TRBV6-6	TRBD1	.